This entry describes one T cell receptor (beta chain). Original processing methods: Using reference gene primer amplification, nucleated cell counts were estimated. The assay was immunoSEQ multiplex PCR, and TCRdb's table has in-frame clones only and misses some. V and J calls plus clone size are reproduced from that table; the DNA served to infer D and trimming. Of tens of thousands of clones listed, more than 65% are singletons. These data originate in a study of blood T cell repertoires in COVID-19. The overall study: Sites across the United States, Italy and Spain contributed samples from acute and convalescent COVID-19. PBMCs, B-cell-depleted T cells, or T cells provided the cDNA or gDNA that made up the material.

The V end lost 7 bases, the J end lost 5 bases, and 20 bases lay between the germline ends. CDR1 and CDR2 (germline): MNHEY, SVGAGI. This CDR3 has 15 amino acids. The chain is built from TRBV6-5 and TRBJ1-2, with D perhaps TRBD1 (6 bases). Material: peripheral blood. This TCR derives from a man aged 50 to 60 with acute or convalescent COVID-19. The CDR3 reads CASTPRGGAGYGYTF. Written as DNA, the CDR3 is TGTGCCAGCACCCCGAGGGGGGGCGCGGGGTATGGCTACACCTTC.